The source of this T cell receptor (beta chain) is a study of blood T cell repertoires in COVID-19. About the study: Donors in the United States, Italy and Spain gave samples during acute or convalescent COVID-19. PBMCs, B-cell-depleted T cells, or T cells were the source of the cDNA or gDNA that made up the material.

Authors' analysis steps: Using reference gene primer amplification, nucleated cell counts were estimated. Produced via immunoSEQ multiplex PCR; TCRdb's table is partial and in-frame only. That table gives V, J and clone size, and the DNA gave D and trimming. The sample yields under 200,000 clones, roughly 70% seen once. After removal of 2 bases from V and 2 bases from J, the junction contained 1 base not matched to a gene. The CDR3 runs 16 residues. Per the germline V gene, CDR1 is MNHEY and CDR2 is SMNVEV (reference sequence). This rearrangement joins TRBV27 to TRBJ2-3, with TRBD2 identical over 13 bases. The material sequenced was peripheral blood. This clonotype was obtained from a woman of 80 years or more with acute or convalescent COVID-19. In DNA, the CDR3 is TGTGCCAGCAGTTTAGGGACTAGCGGGACCACAGATACGCAGTATTTT. The encoded protein is CASSLGTSGTTDTQYF.